The clone carrying this T cell receptor beta chain was recorded only once. Antigen unknown. TCRdb itself ran the multiplex PCR reads through MiXCR, one entry per CDR3 protein. The sample has approximately 130,000 distinct CDR3 sequences; approximately 21% are singletons. Axillary draining lymph nodes of breast cancer patients supplied the node samples. The data originate from a study of breast tumors, draining lymph nodes, adjacent tissues. Germline V lookup: CDR1 SNHLY, CDR2 FYNNEI. The CDR3 runs 15 residues. With 8 bases removed from V and 1 base from J, the gap between germline ends came to 17 bases. Study-wide findings and caveats: Data fit most tumor T cells coming from lymph node, expanding in tumor. That most tumor T cells come from lymph nodes remained unproven. Tumor TCR diversity was below lymph nodes but above nontumor tissue.

Material: axillary lymph node tissue. The sequence derives from a female donor with breast cancer. Some clones in this sample may be carry-over from other donors' samples. V usage is TRBV2 and J usage is TRBJ1-1; D may be TRBD1 (6 bases). The CDR3 bases are TGTGCCAGCTTATATCCAGGGGTTTCGAACACTGAAGCTTTCTTT. Translation gives CASLYPGVSNTEAFF.